Given below is one T cell receptor beta chain in context. This sample stems from a study of blood T cell repertoires in COVID-19. Study details: Italy, Spain and the United States were the sources of the convalescent and acute COVID-19 samples. PBMCs, B-cell-depleted T cells, or T cells provided the cDNA or gDNA that made up the material.

Methods used by the authors: Estimates of nucleated cell counts were drawn from the amplification of reference gene primers. Generated by immunoSEQ multiplex PCR, the TCRdb table keeps only in-frame clones and is missing some. D and trimming come from the DNA, and the V and J calls and clone size come from that table. The sample contains more than 35,000 clones, 90% of which appear only once. V lost 4 bases, J lost 4 bases, and 7 bases stayed unmatched. The germline V gene encodes CDR1 KGHDR and CDR2 SFDVKD. CDR3 length: 15 amino acids. The chain combines TRBV24-1 with TRBJ1-2; TRBD1 agrees at 8 bases. What was sequenced was peripheral blood. This receptor was obtained from a human donor in a cohort sampled during active COVID-19. The CDR3 nucleotides are TGTGCCACCAGTGACCATGGACAGGGCCCCTATGGCTACACCTTC. It specifies CATSDHGQGPYGYTF.